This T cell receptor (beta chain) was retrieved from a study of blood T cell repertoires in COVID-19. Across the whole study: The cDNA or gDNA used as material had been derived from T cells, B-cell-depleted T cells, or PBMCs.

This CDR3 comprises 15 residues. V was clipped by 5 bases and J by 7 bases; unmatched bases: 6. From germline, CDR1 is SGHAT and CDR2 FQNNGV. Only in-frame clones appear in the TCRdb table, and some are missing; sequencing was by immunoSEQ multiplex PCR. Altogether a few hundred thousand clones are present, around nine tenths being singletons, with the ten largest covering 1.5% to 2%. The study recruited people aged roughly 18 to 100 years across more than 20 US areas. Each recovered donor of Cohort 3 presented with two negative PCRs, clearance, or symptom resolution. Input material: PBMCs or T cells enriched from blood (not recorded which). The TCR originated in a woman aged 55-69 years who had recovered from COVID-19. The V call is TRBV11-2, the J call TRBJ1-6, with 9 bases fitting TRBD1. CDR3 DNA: TGTGCCAGCAGCCCCAACGGACAGGGGAATTCACCCCTCCACTTT. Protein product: CASSPNGQGNSPLHF. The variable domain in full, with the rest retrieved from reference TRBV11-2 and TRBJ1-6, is EAGVAQSPRYKIIEKRQSVAFWCNPISGHATLYWYQQILGQGPKLLIQFQNNGVVDDSQLPKDRFSAERLKGVDSTLKIQPAKLEDSAVYLCASSPNGQGNSPLHFGNGTRLTVT.